The entry that follows covers one T cell receptor (beta chain) sequence. Authors' methods: Estimation of nucleated cell counts was performed using reference gene primer amplification. Assay used: immunoSEQ multiplex PCR; TCRdb lists only in-frame clones, some missing. V and J calls and clone size are as listed in that table; D and trimming were resolved from the DNA. The sample contains over 350,000 clones, more than 75% of which appear only once. The data belong to a study of blood T cell repertoires in COVID-19. Study-wide context: Whether acute or convalescent, the COVID-19 samples came from the United States, Italy and Spain. Sample material is recorded as cDNA or gDNA derived from T cells, B-cell-depleted T cells, or PBMCs.

Trimming at V came to 2 bases and at J to 1 base, leaving 8 bases not matched to a gene. This CDR3 is built from 17 residues. Germline lookup yields CDR1 SGHNT and CDR2 YYREEE (reference sequence). The sequenced sample was PBMCs or T cells enriched from blood (not recorded which). The receptor was derived from a woman in her 30s with acute COVID-19. The V call is TRBV5-4, the J call TRBJ2-1; TRBD2 aligns across 8 bases. The DNA of the CDR3 is TGTGCCAGCAGCTTAGCCCAAGCTAGCGGGTCCTACAATGAGCAGTTCTTC. Residues: CASSLAQASGSYNEQFF.